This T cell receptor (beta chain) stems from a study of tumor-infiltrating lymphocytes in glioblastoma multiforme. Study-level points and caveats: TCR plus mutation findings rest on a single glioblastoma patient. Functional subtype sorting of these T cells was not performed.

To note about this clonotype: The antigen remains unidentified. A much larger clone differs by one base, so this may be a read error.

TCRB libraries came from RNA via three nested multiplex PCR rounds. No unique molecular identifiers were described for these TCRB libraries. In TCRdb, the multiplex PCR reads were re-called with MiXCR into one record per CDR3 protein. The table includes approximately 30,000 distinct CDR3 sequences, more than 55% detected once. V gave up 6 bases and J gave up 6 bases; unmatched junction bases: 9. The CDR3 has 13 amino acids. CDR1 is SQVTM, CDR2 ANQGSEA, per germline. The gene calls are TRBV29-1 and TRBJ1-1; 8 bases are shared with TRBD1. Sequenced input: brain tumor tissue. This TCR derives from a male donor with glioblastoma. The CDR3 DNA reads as TGCAGCGTCGTAGGACAGGGAATCGCTGAAGCTTTCTTT. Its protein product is CSVVGQGIAEAFF.